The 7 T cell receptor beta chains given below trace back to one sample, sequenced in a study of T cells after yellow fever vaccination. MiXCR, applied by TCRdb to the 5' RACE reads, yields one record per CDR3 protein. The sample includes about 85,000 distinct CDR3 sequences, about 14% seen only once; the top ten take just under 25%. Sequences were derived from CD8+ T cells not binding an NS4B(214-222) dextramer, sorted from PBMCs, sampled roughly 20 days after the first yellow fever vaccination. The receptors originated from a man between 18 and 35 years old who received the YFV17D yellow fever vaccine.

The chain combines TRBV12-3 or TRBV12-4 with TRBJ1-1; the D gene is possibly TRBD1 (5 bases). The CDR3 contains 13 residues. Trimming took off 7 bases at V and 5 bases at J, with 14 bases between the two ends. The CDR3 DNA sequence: TGTGCCAGCACCTTCGGGGCAGAGACTGAAGCTTTCTTT. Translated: CASTFGAETEAFF.

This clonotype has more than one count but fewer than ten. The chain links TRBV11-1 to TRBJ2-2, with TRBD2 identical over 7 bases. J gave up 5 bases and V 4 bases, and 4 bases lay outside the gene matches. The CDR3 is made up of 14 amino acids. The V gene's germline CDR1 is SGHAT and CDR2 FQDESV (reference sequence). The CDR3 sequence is CASSWGGATGELFF. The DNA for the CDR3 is TGTGCCAGCAGCTGGGGAGGGGCTACCGGGGAGCTGTTTTTT.

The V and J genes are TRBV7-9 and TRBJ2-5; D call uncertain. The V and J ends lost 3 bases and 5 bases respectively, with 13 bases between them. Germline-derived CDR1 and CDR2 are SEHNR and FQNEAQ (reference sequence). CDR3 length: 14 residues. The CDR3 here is CASSLSLGRETQYF. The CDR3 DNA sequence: TGTGCCAGCAGCTTGAGTTTGGGAAGGGAGACCCAGTACTTC.

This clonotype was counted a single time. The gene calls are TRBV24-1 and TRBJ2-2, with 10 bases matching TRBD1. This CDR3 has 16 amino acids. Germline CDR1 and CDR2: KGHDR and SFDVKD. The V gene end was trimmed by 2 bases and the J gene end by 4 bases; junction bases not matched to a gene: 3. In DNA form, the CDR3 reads TGTGCCACCAGTGATTGGGACAGGGGAGGCACCGGGGAGCTGTTTTTT. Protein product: CATSDWDRGGTGELFF.

CDR3 loop: CASGRNGVNTEAFF. CDR3 bases: TGTGCCAGCGGCCGTAACGGGGTGAACACTGAAGCTTTCTTT. This sequence joins TRBV11-2 and TRBJ1-1; D is unresolved. Germline V gene data show CDR1 as SGHAT and CDR2 as FQNNGV. With 8 bases removed from V and 0 bases from J, the gap between germline ends came to 13 bases. The CDR3 spans 14 residues.

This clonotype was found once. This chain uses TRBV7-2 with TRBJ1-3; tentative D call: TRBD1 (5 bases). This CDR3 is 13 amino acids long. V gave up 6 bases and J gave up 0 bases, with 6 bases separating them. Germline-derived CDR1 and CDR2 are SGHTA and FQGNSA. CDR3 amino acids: CASRQDSGNTIYF. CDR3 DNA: TGTGCCAGCAGACAGGACTCTGGAAACACCATATATTTT.

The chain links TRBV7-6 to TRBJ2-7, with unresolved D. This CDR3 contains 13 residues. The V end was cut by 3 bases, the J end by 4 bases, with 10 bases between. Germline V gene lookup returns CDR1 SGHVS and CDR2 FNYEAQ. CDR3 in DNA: TGTGCCAGCAGCTTGAATGGCGGATACGAGCAGTACGTC. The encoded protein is CASSLNGGYEQYV.